Below, one T cell receptor (beta chain) is given with its context. Its specificity is not known. This entry is derived from a study of human T cells and chemical hapten exposure. Study details: In the sensitization step, 2% DPC was placed on approximately 2 cm by approximately 2 cm of upper inner arm skin. Study-level points and caveats: The count of PT1 expanded TCRs correlated positively with patch test score. While controls formed fewer of them, expanded TCRs formed significantly more large CDR3 similarity clusters.

Time point: pre-sensitization, week 0. Specified treatment: therapeutic diphenylcyclopropenone sensitization with weekly scalp DPC. Trimming cost V 6 bases and J 6 bases, with 18 bases left between them. The CDR3 is 14 amino acids. In germline, CDR1 is MDHEN, CDR2 SYDVKM. TCRdb independently ran MiXCR on the RACE reads; one entry per CDR3 protein. The data show tens of thousands of distinct CDR3 sequences, 9.5% to 10% seen once. This specimen consisted of whole blood, obtained in connection with sensitization to the hapten diphenylcyclopropenone (DPC). The clonotype comes from a man aged 35 to 55 with alopecia areata. Some clones in this sample may be carry-over from other donors' samples. The chain uses TRBV28 and TRBJ2-7, with TRBD1 as a possible D gene (5 bases). For the CDR3, the DNA is TGTGCCAGCAGGTCCCAGGGCGTTAAGGGCGAGCAGTACTTC. Translating gives CASRSQGVKGEQYF. Full variable domain (remainder filled in from reference TRBV28 and TRBJ2-7): DVKVTQSSRYLVKRTGEKVFLECVQDMDHENMFWYRQDPGLGLRLIYFSYDVKMKEKGDIPEGYSVSREKKERFSLILESASTNQTSMYLCASRSQGVKGEQYFGPGTRLTVT.